This note documents a single TCR beta chain sequence. The target antigen is unknown. TCRdb fed the reads into MiXCR, producing one record per CDR3 protein. The repertoire holds approximately 190,000 distinct CDR3 sequences, 25% to 30% seen once, with roughly 32% in the top ten. The CDR3 has 11 amino acids. Germline CDR1 SGHTA, CDR2 FQGNSA. V was trimmed by 8 bases and J by 6 bases, leaving 10 bases between them. The data were taken from a study of T cell repertoires in cytomegalovirus infection. Overall study context: Public TCR beta signatures indicated both CMV infection and matching HLA type.

Study-wide results and caveats: CMV-specific HLA-C-restricted TCR beta clonotypes dominated the ex vivo response.

The chain uses TRBV7-2 and TRBJ1-2; D is ambiguous. Sequencing was performed on PBMCs. The sequence was obtained from a human donor in good health (CMV status not recorded). Some clones in this sample may be carry-over from other donors' samples. CDR3 sequence: CASPGFNGYTF. DNA of the CDR3: TGTGCCAGCCCCGGCTTTAATGGCTACACCTTC.